This TCR beta chain is from a study of shared clonotypes between healthy human individuals. About the research overall: Three plates were used per donor for CD4 naive, three for CD4 memory, two for CD8 naive and one for CD8 memory.

Clones were read by immunoSEQ multiplex PCR, and TCRdb kept only the in-frame ones, dropping some. This table holds over a million clones, approximately 97% found once. The study, taken as a whole, reports: Even with large depth, rarefaction showed that sorted-subset sequencing was incomplete.

On this clone itself: What it recognizes is unknown.

The length of the CDR3 is 14 residues. The trim removed 10 bases at V and 9 bases at J, leaving 8 bases unmatched. The germline gives CDR1 LNHDA, CDR2 SQIVND (reference sequence). The chain links TRBV19 to TRBJ2-1; 14 bases map to TRBD2. Sequenced input: naive CD4+ T cells sorted from blood. Stated subset: CD45RA+ positively selected. This sequence originates from a man younger than 45 in good health. CDR3 protein: CATTGLAGVGEQFF. As DNA, the CDR3 is TGTGCCACTACGGGACTAGCGGGAGTGGGTGAGCAGTTCTTC.